A single sample gave rise to the 31 T cell receptor beta chains below, sequenced in a study of monozygotic twins with inflammatory bowel disease. From its re-call of the 5' RACE reads, TCRdb lists each CDR3 protein once, without DNA. The table for this sample gives some 330,000 distinct CDR3 sequences. Sequenced: blood. These receptors were obtained from a human donor with ulcerative colitis or Crohn's disease, or a healthy co-twin of an affected twin (not recorded which).

This chain connects TRBV27 to TRBJ2-7. Looked up from germline, CDR1 is MNHEY and CDR2 is SMNVEV (reference sequence). The CDR3 extends over 16 amino acids. CDR3 sequence: CASRPTPADVSYEQYF.

This chain connects TRBV7-2 to TRBJ2-1; checking the TCRdb D call of TRBD2 is not possible without DNA. The V gene's germline CDR1 is SGHTA and CDR2 FQGNSA. CDR3 length equals 15 residues. CDR3 loop: CASSFASGSYNEQFF.

The chain couples TRBV4-3 to TRBJ2-7; the TCRdb call, TRBD2, lacks DNA for checking. Germline V gene data show CDR1 as LGHNA and CDR2 as YSLEER. The CDR3 is 15 amino acids. The CDR3 region is CASSQLGGSDYEQYF.

The gene calls are TRBV7-2 and TRBJ2-1; without DNA, the TCRdb call of TRBD2 cannot be checked. CDR3 length equals 15 residues. CDR1 is SGHTA and CDR2 is FQGNSA in the germline V gene. The CDR3 spells CASSRLEGFLYEQFF.

The chain recombines TRBV6-1 with TRBJ2-7; TCRdb outputs TRBD1, but without DNA this stays unchecked. The CDR3 extends over 15 amino acids. Germline CDR1 MNHNS, CDR2 SASEGT. This CDR3 reads CASSSGQPVAYEQYF.

The genes are TRBV29-1 and TRBJ2-1. Germline assignment: CDR1 SQVTM and CDR2 ANQGSEA. The CDR3 is 12 amino acids. The CDR3 sequence: CSVRDTYNEQFF.

The CDR3 loop is CATRGQGEDTQYF. The V gene is TRBV24-1, the J gene TRBJ2-3; TCRdb designates TRBD1, a call that cannot be tested without DNA. The CDR3 has 13 amino acids. The germline CDR1 and CDR2 sequences are KGHDR and SFDVKD.

J is TRBJ1-3 and V is TRBV7-2. This CDR3 has 14 amino acids. Germline V gene sequence: CDR1 SGHTA, CDR2 FQGNSA. The CDR3 region is CASSLVTTGNTIYF.

This CDR3 reads CASSESEDPTPDLIETQYF. V usage is TRBV10-1 and J usage is TRBJ2-5; TCRdb's D gene call, TRBD1, goes unchecked for lack of DNA. CDR1 WNHNN and CDR2 SYGVQD come from the germline V gene (reference sequence). The CDR3 contains 19 residues.

This chain joins TRBV28 and TRBJ1-2; absent DNA, TCRdb's TRBD1 call cannot be checked. The CDR3 is made up of 16 amino acids. Per the germline V gene, CDR1 is MDHEN and CDR2 is SYDVKM. CDR3 in amino acids: CASSFPSAGTNYGYTF.

J is TRBJ2-3 and V is TRBV5-1; with no DNA, the TCRdb D assignment of TRBD2 cannot be verified. This CDR3 is 15 amino acids long. Germline loops: CDR1 SGHRS, CDR2 YFSETQ. The CDR3 loop is CASSQRKYKSDTQYF.

This sequence joins TRBV20-1 and TRBJ2-7; TCRdb outputs TRBD2, but without DNA this stays unchecked. Germline CDR1 and CDR2: DFQATT and SNEGSKA (reference sequence). The CDR3 totals 13 residues. CDR3 region: CSAGLAGGYEQYF.

The chain joins TRBV7-2 to TRBJ1-6. This CDR3 is built from 15 residues. Germline V gene data show CDR1 as SGHTA and CDR2 as FQGNSA. This CDR3 reads CASSLGQLLNSPLHF.

The chain is built from TRBV10-2 and TRBJ1-5; no DNA is available, so the TRBD1 call from TCRdb remains unchecked. The CDR3 loop spans 18 amino acids. CDR1 is WSHSY, CDR2 SAAADI, per germline. The CDR3 loop reads CASSDPWGDRGEYQPQHF.

V is TRBV7-2 and J is TRBJ2-5. This CDR3 is 14 amino acids long. The germline gives CDR1 SGHTA, CDR2 FQGNSA. The CDR3 loop reads CASSLARSSETQYF.

The chain is built from TRBV12-3 or TRBV12-4 and TRBJ1-1. This CDR3 is built from 13 residues. The CDR3 loop is CASSLYPNTEAFF.

CDR3 region: CASTLNRVNYGYTF. The chain couples TRBV12-3 or TRBV12-4 to TRBJ1-2; TCRdb names TRBD1, which stays unverified in the absence of DNA. The CDR3 sequence is 14 residues long.

V usage is TRBV19 and J usage is TRBJ1-5; checking the TCRdb D call of TRBD1 is not possible without DNA. This CDR3 has 14 residues. CDR1 LNHDA and CDR2 SQIVND come from the germline V gene (reference sequence). The CDR3 loop is CASSTDRVVQPQHF.

The V gene is TRBV3-1, the J gene TRBJ2-1; there is no DNA to check the TCRdb D call of TRBD2. The germline V gene has CDR1 LGHDT and CDR2 YNNKEL (reference sequence). This CDR3 contains 17 residues. This chain's CDR3 is CASSQEVRTSGASEQFF.

The V call is TRBV14, the J call TRBJ2-1; TCRdb returns TRBD2, unconfirmable since there is no DNA. The CDR3 extends over 17 amino acids. CDR1 is SGHDN, CDR2 FVKESK, per germline. This CDR3 is CASSQLLLAGPYNEQFF. Filled out from reference TRBV14 and TRBJ2-1, the complete variable domain reads EAGVTQFPSHSVIEKGQTVTLRCDPISGHDNLYWYRRVMGKEIKFLLHFVKESKQDESGMPNNRFLAERTGGTYSTLKVQPAELEDSGVYFCASSQLLLAGPYNEQFFGPGTRLTVL.

The chain uses TRBV6-5 and TRBJ1-5; TCRdb lists TRBD1, though no DNA is available to test this call. The CDR3 is 16 amino acids. CDR1 is MNHEY, CDR2 SVGAGI, per germline. CDR3 protein: CASSYVTVGISQPQHF.

The rearrangement links TRBV6-5 to TRBJ2-3; the TRBD2 assignment by TCRdb is unverifiable without DNA. This CDR3 contains 16 residues. Germline V CDR1 and CDR2: MNHEY, SVGAGI. CDR3 sequence reads: CASRYSGGISTDTQYF.

This chain links TRBV6-6 with TRBJ2-7; the TRBD1 assignment by TCRdb is unverifiable without DNA. CDR1 and CDR2 (germline): MNHNY, SVGAGI (reference sequence). This CDR3 has 14 residues. The CDR3 loop is CASSYAEPGYEQYF.

The rearrangement joins TRBV6-1 to TRBJ1-1; TCRdb designates TRBD1, a call that cannot be tested without DNA. This CDR3 contains 15 residues. Germline V CDR1 and CDR2: MNHNS, SASEGT. This CDR3 reads CASSLLDRMNTEAFF.

This sequence joins TRBV7-2 and TRBJ1-5. Germline V gives CDR1 SGHTA, CDR2 FQGNSA. The CDR3 spans 15 residues. The CDR3 region is CASSLTGSSNQPQHF.

V is TRBV7-9 and J is TRBJ2-5; TCRdb lists TRBD1, though no DNA is available to test this call. The CDR3 covers 14 residues. The germline V gene encodes CDR1 SEHNR and CDR2 FQNEAQ (reference sequence). CDR3 amino acids: CASSFSGYSETQYF. Filled out from reference TRBV7-9 and TRBJ2-5, the complete variable domain reads DTGVSQNPRHKITKRGQNVTFRCDPISEHNRLYWYRQTLGQGPEFLTYFQNEAQLEKSRLLSDRFSAERPKGSFSTLEIQRTEQGDSAMYLCASSFSGYSETQYFGPGTRLLVL.

V is TRBV6-5 and J is TRBJ2-2; no DNA is available, so the TRBD2 call from TCRdb remains unchecked. CDR1 is MNHEY, CDR2 SVGAGI, per germline. This CDR3 has 14 residues. CDR3: CASSWERGTGELFF.

This chain uses TRBV5-4 with TRBJ1-1; TCRdb gives TRBD1 as the D gene, but with no DNA this cannot be confirmed. From germline, CDR1 is SGHNT and CDR2 YYREEE (reference sequence). CDR3 length: 15 residues. Here the CDR3 reads CASNLAWTVNTEAFF.

The chain employs TRBV7-2 and TRBJ2-2. Germline V CDR1 and CDR2: SGHTA, FQGNSA. The CDR3 is made up of 14 amino acids. The CDR3: CASSLVVGTGELFF.

The chain couples TRBV28 to TRBJ2-7; TCRdb returns TRBD2, unconfirmable since there is no DNA. Germline lookup yields CDR1 MDHEN and CDR2 SYDVKM. The CDR3 contains 18 residues. CDR3 loop: CASSLGLAGGSGLYEQYF.

V is TRBV20-1 and J is TRBJ1-2; TCRdb selects TRBD1, and the lack of DNA leaves this call unchecked. Looked up from germline, CDR1 is DFQATT and CDR2 is SNEGSKA (reference sequence). The CDR3 has 12 amino acids. CDR3 protein: CSARGTLDGYTF.